The 21 T cell receptor beta chains below come from one sample, sequenced in a study of blood T cell repertoires in COVID-19. Assay: immunoSEQ multiplex PCR; the TCRdb copy retains only in-frame clones and omits some. Found here are 180,000 or so clones, approximately 80% of them singletons; the top ten hold 10% to 15%. Material for sequencing was PBMCs or T cells enriched from blood (not recorded which). These receptors were taken from a woman aged 60-75 years who had recovered from COVID-19.

This chain links TRBV4-1 with TRBJ2-5; tentatively, D is TRBD2 (5 bases). V lost 3 bases and J lost 5, with 16 bases in between. Germline CDR1 and CDR2: MGHRA and YSYEKL. This CDR3 comprises 15 residues. This chain's CDR3 is CASSHPAGVRETQYF. The CDR3 coding sequence is TGCGCCAGCAGCCACCCCGCCGGGGTTCGCGAGACCCAGTACTTC.

The chain combines TRBV11-2 with TRBJ2-1; 11 bases fit TRBD2. This CDR3 region has 16 residues. Looked up from germline, CDR1 is SGHAT and CDR2 is FQNNGV. V lost 5 bases and J lost 9; bases outside the gene matches: 12. Written as DNA, the CDR3 is TGTGCCAGCAGCACCTATAGCGGGGGGGGGCTGAGTGAGCAGTTCTTC. Translating it yields CASSTYSGGGLSEQFF.

Only a few counts were recorded for this clone. The junction departs from germline at one end; a sequencing error may be responsible. V and J are TRBV7-7 and TRBJ2-5; 8 bases line up with TRBD2. This CDR3 is built from 16 residues. Per germline, CDR1 SSHAT and CDR2 FNYEAQ (reference sequence). CDR3: CASSGGLSRIQETQYF. The CDR3 DNA reads TGTGCTAGCAGCGGGGGCCTCTCTAGAATTCAAGAGACCCAGTACTTC. Together with reference TRBV7-7 and TRBJ2-5, the CDR3 gives the full variable domain: GAGVSQSPRYKVTKRGQDVTLRCDPISSHATLYWYQQALGQGPEFLTYFNYEAQPDKSGLPSDRFSAERPEGSISTLTIQRTEQRDSAMYRCASSGGLSRIQETQYFGPGTRLLVL.

The table lists this clone with a count of one. The CDR3 reads CASSQGIGANQPQHF. The DNA of the CDR3 is TGTGCCAGCAGCCAAGGGATAGGGGCCAATCAGCCCCAGCATTTT. The chain has TRBV3-1 (or the pseudogene TRBV3-2) and TRBJ1-5, with a weak D call TRBD1 (5 bases). Germline-derived CDR1 and CDR2 are LGHDT and YNNKEL (reference sequence). The ends were cut back, 1 base at V and 3 bases at J, with 10 bases in the middle. CDR3 length equals 15 residues.

The rearrangement joins TRBV5-4 to TRBJ1-1; D is unclear. V was cut by 0 bases and J by 3 bases, with 9 bases left in between. The CDR3 covers 14 residues. Per germline, CDR1 SGHNT and CDR2 YYREEE (reference sequence). Written as DNA, the CDR3 is TGTGCCAGCAGCTTGGCCGGGTTGGACACTGAAGCTTTCTTT. Amino acids: CASSLAGLDTEAFF.

The count of this clone is one. The rearrangement links TRBV18 to TRBJ2-7; TRBD1 is a possible D gene (5 bases). CDR3 length equals 15 residues. Germline values: CDR1 KGHSH, CDR2 LQKENI. Trimming took 3 bases from V and 2 from J, leaving 14 bases between them. This chain's CDR3 is CASSPSAQGTYEQYF. The CDR3 DNA follows: TGTGCCAGCTCACCCTCCGCTCAGGGAACCTACGAGCAGTACTTC.

This clone was seen a handful of times. The V call is TRBV10-3, the J call TRBJ1-3, with D perhaps matching TRBD1 (6 bases). Germline loops: CDR1 ENHRY, CDR2 SYGVKD. This CDR3 comprises 13 residues. The germline V and J ends were trimmed by 4 bases and 4 bases, with 8 bases remaining between them. In DNA form, the CDR3 reads TGTGCCATCAGTGCTGGGGGCGGAAACACCATATATTTT. It encodes CAISAGGGNTIYF.

The CDR3 sequence is CASSSQGLGYEQYF. CDR3 DNA: TGCGCCAGCAGCTCACAGGGATTAGGGTACGAGCAGTACTTC. The chain recombines TRBV5-1 with TRBJ2-7; possibly TRBD1 for D (6 bases). This CDR3 spans 14 amino acids. CDR1 is SGHRS and CDR2 is YFSETQ in the germline V gene. V was clipped by 3 bases and J by 4 bases, with 14 bases between them.

This chain's CDR3 is CACRPGHYGYTF. The CDR3 nucleotides read TGTGCCTGCCGTCCAGGCCACTATGGCTACACCTTC. This chain links TRBV30 with TRBJ1-2; D gene unclear. Germline V gene data show CDR1 as GTSNPN and CDR2 as SVGIG (reference sequence). CDR3 length: 12 amino acids. V lost 6 bases to trimming and J lost 3 bases, with 11 bases between them. The whole variable domain, remainder taken from reference TRBV30 and TRBJ1-2, is SQTIHQWPATLVQPVGSPLSLECTVEGTSNPNLYWYRQAAGRGLQLLFYSVGIGQISSEVPQNLSASRPQDRQFILSSKKLLLSDSGFYLCACRPGHYGYTFGSGTRLTVV.

For the CDR3, the DNA is TGTGCCAGCAGCGTAGGGACTTCTAACTATGGCTACACCTTC. This encodes CASSVGTSNYGYTF. The J gene is TRBJ1-2, the V gene TRBV9; D is undetermined. The CDR3 has 14 residues. CDR1 and CDR2 (germline): SGDLS, YYNGEE. V gave up 0 bases and J gave up 0 bases, with 6 bases separating them.

This rearrangement joins TRBV9 to TRBJ2-3, with 10 bases matching TRBD2. Germline CDR1 reads SGDLS; CDR2 reads YYNGEE. The CDR3 is made up of 16 amino acids. Losses at the gene ends were 3 bases for V and 2 bases for J; bases not matched to a gene: 6. In DNA form, the CDR3 reads TGTGCCAGCAGCGAGAGGGGACTAGCGAACACAGATACGCAGTATTTT. This gives the protein CASSERGLANTDTQYF.

V usage is TRBV3-1 (or the pseudogene TRBV3-2) and J usage is TRBJ2-2, with TRBD2 matching over 9 bases. The V segment lost 1 base and the J segment 0 bases; nucleotides outside the gene matches: 0. Per the germline V gene, CDR1 is LGHDT and CDR2 is YNNKEL (reference sequence). CDR3 size: 16 residues. This CDR3 is CASSQASGTNTGELFF. CDR3 DNA sequence: TGTGCCAGCAGCCAAGCTAGCGGGACGAACACCGGGGAGCTGTTTTTT.

The chain links TRBV5-1 to TRBJ2-5, with 10 nucleotides matching TRBD2. Germline V CDR1 and CDR2: SGHRS, YFSETQ. The CDR3 extends over 15 amino acids. With 4 bases clipped from V and 0 bases from J, the junction kept 3 bases outside the gene matches. In DNA form, the CDR3 reads TGCGCCAGCAGCACTAGCGGGACTTACCAAGAGACCCAGTACTTC. Translation gives CASSTSGTYQETQYF.

The chain is built from TRBV5-1 and TRBJ2-1; D is unresolved. The germline V gene encodes CDR1 SGHRS and CDR2 YFSETQ. The length of the CDR3 is 13 residues. The V end was cut by 0 bases, the J end by 6 bases, with 7 bases between. CDR3 in DNA: TGCGCCAGCAGCTTGGCCCTCGGCAATGAGCAGTTCTTC. Its translation is CASSLALGNEQFF.

The V and J genes are TRBV7-6 and TRBJ2-1; maybe TRBD2 (6 bases). There are 17 residues in the CDR3. Germline assignment: CDR1 SGHVS and CDR2 FNYEAQ. Trimming took 2 bases from V and 6 from J, leaving 20 bases between them. The DNA for the CDR3 is TGTGCCAGCAGCTTATACGCGGGGTCCGGTTCGGCCAATGAGCAGTTCTTC. Its protein product is CASSLYAGSGSANEQFF.

This clone appeared once. This chain's CDR3 is CASSQVQGVGETQYF. CDR3 DNA: TGCGCCAGCAGCCAAGTGCAGGGTGTGGGAGAGACCCAGTACTTC. The chain links TRBV4-1 to TRBJ2-5; tentative D call: TRBD1 (5 bases). The CDR3 totals 15 residues. CDR1 is MGHRA and CDR2 is YSYEKL in the germline V gene. V lost 1 base and J lost 4, with 13 bases in between.

This clone was counted a few times. This chain links TRBV2 with TRBJ2-1; no reliable D call. The germline V and J ends were trimmed by 3 bases and 0 bases, with 12 bases remaining between them. From germline, CDR1 is SNHLY and CDR2 FYNNEI. The CDR3 length is 16 residues. DNA for the CDR3: TGTGCCAGCAGTGACGTTAGCCGTATCTCCTACAATGAGCAGTTCTTC. It is translated as CASSDVSRISYNEQFF.

V and J are TRBV28 and TRBJ1-2; TRBD1 matches 10 bases. Per germline, CDR1 MDHEN and CDR2 SYDVKM. The CDR3 loop spans 15 amino acids. V lost 5 bases and J lost 4; bases outside the gene matches: 7. In DNA form, the CDR3 reads TGTGCCAGCAGTCTGCCCGGGACAGGGGTCTATGGCTACACCTTC. Translating it yields CASSLPGTGVYGYTF.

The chain recombines TRBV18 with TRBJ2-1, with 10 bases aligning to TRBD2. The V gene's germline CDR1 is KGHSH and CDR2 LQKENI. The CDR3 is 17 amino acids. J lost 6 bases, V lost 0 bases, and 8 bases had no gene match. Here the CDR3 DNA reads TGTGCCAGCTCACCACCGGGTACAGCGGGGGGGATCAATGAGCAGTTCTTC. Its protein is CASSPPGTAGGINEQFF. The whole variable domain, filled in from reference TRBV18 and TRBJ2-1, reads NAGVMQNPRHLVRRRGQEARLRCSPMKGHSHVYWYRQLPEEGLKFMVYLQKENIIDESGMPKERFSAEFPKEGPSILRIQQVVRGDSAAYFCASSPPGTAGGINEQFFGPGTRLTVL.

The chain combines TRBV2 with TRBJ2-3; 10 nucleotides match TRBD2. In germline, CDR1 is SNHLY, CDR2 FYNNEI. V shed 5 bases and J 2 bases; nucleotides not matched to a gene: 4. This CDR3 is built from 15 residues. The CDR3 sequence: CASSSGRAPTDTQYF. The CDR3 DNA reads as TGTGCCAGCAGTAGCGGGAGGGCCCCCACAGATACGCAGTATTTT.

The chain combines TRBV27 with TRBJ1-2; 7 bases agree with TRBD1. Germline V gives CDR1 MNHEY, CDR2 SMNVEV (reference sequence). The CDR3 length is 14 residues. The junction had 5 bases not matched to a gene; V was cut back by 1 base and J by 6 bases. The CDR3 coding sequence is TGTGCCAGCAGTTTATTTGGCAGGGGGGATGGCTACACCTTC. Its protein is CASSLFGRGDGYTF.